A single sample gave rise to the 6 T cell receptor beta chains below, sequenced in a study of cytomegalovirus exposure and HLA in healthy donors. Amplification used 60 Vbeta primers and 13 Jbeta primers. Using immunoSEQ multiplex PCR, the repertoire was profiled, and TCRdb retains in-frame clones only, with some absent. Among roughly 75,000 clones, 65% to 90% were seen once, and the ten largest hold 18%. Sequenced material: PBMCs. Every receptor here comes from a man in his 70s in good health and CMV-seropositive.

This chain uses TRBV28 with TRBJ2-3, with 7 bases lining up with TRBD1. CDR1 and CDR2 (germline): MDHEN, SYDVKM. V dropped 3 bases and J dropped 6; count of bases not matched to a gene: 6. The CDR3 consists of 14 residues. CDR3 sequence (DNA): TGTGCCAGCAGTTTGGGACAGACCAAGGATACGCAGTATTTT. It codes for CASSLGQTKDTQYF.

The CDR3 spells CASSLEGTRRYNEQFF. The CDR3 nucleotides read TGTGCCAGCAGCTTAGAGGGGACTAGACGCTACAATGAGCAGTTCTTC. V gene TRBV7-9 combines with J gene TRBJ2-1; 8 positions match TRBD2. Germline CDR1 SEHNR, CDR2 FQNEAQ (reference sequence). With 1 base clipped from V and 3 bases from J, the junction kept 5 bases outside the gene matches. The CDR3 is 16 residues long.

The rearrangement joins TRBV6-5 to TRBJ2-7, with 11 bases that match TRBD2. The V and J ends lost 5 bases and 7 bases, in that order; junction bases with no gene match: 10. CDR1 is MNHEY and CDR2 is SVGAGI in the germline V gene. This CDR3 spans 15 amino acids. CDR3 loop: CASSKTLAGGEEQYF. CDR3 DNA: TGTGCCAGCAGTAAGACGCTAGCGGGGGGTGAAGAGCAGTACTTC.

The CDR3 region has the DNA TGCGCCAGCAGCTTCGCAGCGGGAGGGCCGGACACCGGGGAGCTGTTTTTT. It translates to CASSFAAGGPDTGELFF. The gene calls are TRBV5-1 and TRBJ2-2; 10 bases fit TRBD2. The CDR3 has 17 residues. V shed 2 bases, J shed 3 bases, and the junction held 7 bases outside the gene matches. Germline lookup yields CDR1 SGHRS and CDR2 YFSETQ.

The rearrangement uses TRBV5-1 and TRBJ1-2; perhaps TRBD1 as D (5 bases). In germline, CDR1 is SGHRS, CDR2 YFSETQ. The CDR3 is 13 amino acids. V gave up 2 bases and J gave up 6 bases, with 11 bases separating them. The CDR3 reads CASSLQVEDGYTF. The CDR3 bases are TGCGCCAGCAGCTTACAGGTGGAAGATGGCTACACCTTC.

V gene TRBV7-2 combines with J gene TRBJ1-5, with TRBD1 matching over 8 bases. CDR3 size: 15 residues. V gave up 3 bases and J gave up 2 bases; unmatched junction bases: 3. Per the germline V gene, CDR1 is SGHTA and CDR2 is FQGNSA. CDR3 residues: CASSLTGDGNQPQHF. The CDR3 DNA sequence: TGTGCCAGCAGCTTGACAGGGGATGGCAATCAGCCCCAGCATTTT.